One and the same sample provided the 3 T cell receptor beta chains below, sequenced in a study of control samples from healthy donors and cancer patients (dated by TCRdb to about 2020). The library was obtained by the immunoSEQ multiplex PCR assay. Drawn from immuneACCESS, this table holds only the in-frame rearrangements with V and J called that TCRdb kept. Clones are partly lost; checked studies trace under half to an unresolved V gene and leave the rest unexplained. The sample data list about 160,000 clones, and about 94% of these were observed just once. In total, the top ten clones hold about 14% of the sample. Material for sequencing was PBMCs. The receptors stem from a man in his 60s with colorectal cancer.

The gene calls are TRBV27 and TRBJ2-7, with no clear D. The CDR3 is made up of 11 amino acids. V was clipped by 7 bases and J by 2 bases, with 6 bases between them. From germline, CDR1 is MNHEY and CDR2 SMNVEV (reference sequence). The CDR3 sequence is CASKMAYEQYF. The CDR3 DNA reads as TGTGCCAGCAAGATGGCCTACGAGCAGTACTTC.

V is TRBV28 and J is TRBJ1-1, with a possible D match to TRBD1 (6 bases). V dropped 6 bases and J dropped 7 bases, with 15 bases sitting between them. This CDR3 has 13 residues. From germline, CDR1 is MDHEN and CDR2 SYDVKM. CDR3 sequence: CASSSGQGHEAFF. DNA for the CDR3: TGTGCCAGCAGCTCCGGCCAGGGGCATGAAGCTTTCTTT.

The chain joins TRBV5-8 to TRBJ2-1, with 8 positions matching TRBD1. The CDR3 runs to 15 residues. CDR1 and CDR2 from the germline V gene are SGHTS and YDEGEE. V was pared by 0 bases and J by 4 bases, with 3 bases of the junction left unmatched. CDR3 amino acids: CASSLGQGAYNEQFF. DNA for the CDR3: TGTGCCAGCAGCTTGGGGCAGGGGGCGTACAATGAGCAGTTCTTC.